The 7 T cell receptor beta chains presented below share a single source sample, sequenced in a study of CD8+CD57+ T cells in acquired aplastic anemia. Genomic DNA, serving as template, underwent TCR beta VDJ and CDR3 profiling. TCRdb ran MiXCR on the reads and lists one entry per CDR3 protein. The sample contains some 150,000 distinct CDR3 sequences, less than 60% of which appear only once. Sequencing was done on patients that had shown CD8+CD57+ cell expansion by flow cytometry. The sequenced sample was sorted CD4+, CD8+, or CD8+CD57+ T cells (not recorded which) from PBMCs. The receptor set was obtained from a human donor with aplastic anemia.

V and J are TRBV15 and TRBJ1-1, with a weak D call TRBD1 (5 bases). There are 12 residues in the CDR3. Germline values: CDR1 LNHNV, CDR2 YYDKDF (reference sequence). V was trimmed by 5 bases and J by 6 bases, leaving 10 bases between them. The CDR3 spells CATSPRGAEAFF. The CDR3 DNA follows: TGTGCCACCAGCCCCCGGGGGGCTGAAGCTTTCTTT.

This clonotype has a count of ten or more. The J gene is TRBJ1-2, the V gene TRBV2; 10 bases fit TRBD1. The CDR3 runs 15 residues. Germline-derived CDR1 and CDR2 are SNHLY and FYNNEI. The V segment lost 6 bases and the J segment 7 bases; nucleotides outside the gene matches: 11. CDR3 sequence (DNA): TGTGCCAGCAGCGGGACAGGGGCTACGGGGGGTGGCTACACCTTC. Translating gives CASSGTGATGGGYTF.

This clonotype was detected a few times. The chain carries TRBV15 and TRBJ1-6; TRBD1 aligns across 10 bases. This CDR3 region has 16 residues. Losses at the gene ends were 4 bases for V and 9 bases for J; bases not matched to a gene: 9. From germline, CDR1 is LNHNV and CDR2 YYDKDF (reference sequence). In DNA, the CDR3 is TGTGCCACCAGCATCCGGGACAGGGGTCAAACTTCACCCCTCCACTTT. As protein: CATSIRDRGQTSPLHF.

This clonotype was found a few times. Mismatch with germline at one junction end may stem from a read error. V usage is TRBV7-7 and J usage is TRBJ2-7, with TRBD2 identical over 8 bases. From germline, CDR1 is SSHAT and CDR2 FNYEAQ (reference sequence). There are 14 residues in the CDR3. CDR3 DNA: TGTGCTAGCAGCACGGGAGGGGATTGGGACGAGCAGTACTTC. Protein: CASSTGGDWDEQYF. The variable domain in full, completed from reference TRBV7-7 and TRBJ2-7, reads GAGVSQSPRYKVTKRGQDVTLRCDPISSHATLYWYQQALGQGPEFLTYFNYEAQPDKSGLPSDRFSAERPEGSISTLTIQRTEQRDSAMYRCASSTGGDWDEQYFGPGTRLTVT.

V usage is TRBV20-1 and J usage is TRBJ1-2, with D perhaps matching TRBD1 (5 bases). CDR3 length: 10 amino acids. CDR1 and CDR2 from the germline V gene are DFQATT and SNEGSKA (reference sequence). V was shortened by 6 bases and J by 8 bases, with 10 bases between the two germline ends. The CDR3 reads CSAPGGGYTF. In DNA, the CDR3 is TGCAGTGCACCTGGGGGAGGCTACACCTTC.

This clonotype appeared many times. V is TRBV7-9 and J is TRBJ1-1; TRBD1 is a possible D gene (6 bases). Germline-derived CDR1 and CDR2 are SEHNR and FQNEAQ (reference sequence). This CDR3 is 13 amino acids long. The V end lost 7 bases, the J end lost 12 bases, and 21 bases lay between the germline ends. The CDR3 nucleotides read TGTGCCAGCACCCCAGGACAGTCCTGGGGAACTTTCTTT. Protein sequence: CASTPGQSWGTFF. Full variable domain (missing parts from reference TRBV7-9 and TRBJ1-1): DTGVSQNPRHKITKRGQNVTFRCDPISEHNRLYWYRQTLGQGPEFLTYFQNEAQLEKSRLLSDRFSAERPKGSFSTLEIQRTEQGDSAMYLCASTPGQSWGTFFGQGTRLTVV.

At least ten counts were recorded for this clonotype. CDR3: CASSLGSNQETQYF. CDR3 sequence (DNA): TGTGCCAGCAGCTTAGGTTCTAATCAAGAGACCCAGTACTTC. The rearrangement links TRBV7-9 to TRBJ2-5; D is undetermined. With 1 base removed from V and 2 bases from J, the gap between germline ends came to 8 bases. Germline V gives CDR1 SEHNR, CDR2 FQNEAQ (reference sequence). The CDR3 is 14 amino acids.